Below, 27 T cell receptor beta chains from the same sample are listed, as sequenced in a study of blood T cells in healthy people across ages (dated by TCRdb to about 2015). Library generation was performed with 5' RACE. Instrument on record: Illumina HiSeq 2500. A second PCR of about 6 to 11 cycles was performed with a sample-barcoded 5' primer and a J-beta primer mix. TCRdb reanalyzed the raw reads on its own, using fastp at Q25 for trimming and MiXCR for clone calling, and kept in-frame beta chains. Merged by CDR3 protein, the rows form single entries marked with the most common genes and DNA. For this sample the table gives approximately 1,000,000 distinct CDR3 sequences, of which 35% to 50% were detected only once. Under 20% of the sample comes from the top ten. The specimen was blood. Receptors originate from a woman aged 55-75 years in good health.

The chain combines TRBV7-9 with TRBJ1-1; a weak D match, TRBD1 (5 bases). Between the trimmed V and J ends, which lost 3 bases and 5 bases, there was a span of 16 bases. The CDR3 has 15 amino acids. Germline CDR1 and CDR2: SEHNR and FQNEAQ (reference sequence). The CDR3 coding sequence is TGTGCCAGCAGCTTCTCCGGGGCCCGGAAGACTGAAGCTTTCTTT. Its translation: CASSFSGARKTEAFF.

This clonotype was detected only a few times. Written as DNA, the CDR3 is TGTGCCAGCAGCCGGTCCGGGGACTACACAGATACGCAGTATTTT. It encodes CASSRSGDYTDTQYF. The chain employs TRBV9 and TRBJ2-3; 7 nucleotides match TRBD2. CDR1 and CDR2 (germline): SGDLS, YYNGEE. The CDR3 is 15 residues long. V was pared by 4 bases and J by 2 bases, with 7 bases of the junction left unmatched.

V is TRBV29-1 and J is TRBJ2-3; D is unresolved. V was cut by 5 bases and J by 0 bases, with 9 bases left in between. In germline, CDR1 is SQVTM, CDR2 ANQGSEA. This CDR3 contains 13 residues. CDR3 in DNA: TGCAGCGTTATTTCAACTAGCACAGATACGCAGTATTTT. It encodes CSVISTSTDTQYF.

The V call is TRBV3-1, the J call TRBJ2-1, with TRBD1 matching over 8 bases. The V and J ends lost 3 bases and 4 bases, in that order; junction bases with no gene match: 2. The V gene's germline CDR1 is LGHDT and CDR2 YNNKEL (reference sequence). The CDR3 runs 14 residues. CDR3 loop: CASSHGDRYNEQFF. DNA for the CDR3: TGTGCCAGCAGCCACGGGGACAGGTACAATGAGCAGTTCTTC.

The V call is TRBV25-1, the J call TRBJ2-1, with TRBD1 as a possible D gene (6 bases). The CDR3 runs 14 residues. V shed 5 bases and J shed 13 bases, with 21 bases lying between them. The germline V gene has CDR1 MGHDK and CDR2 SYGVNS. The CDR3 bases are TGTGCCAGCAGTCCCCACAGGGAGATCGAGACCCAGTTCTTC. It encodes CASSPHREIETQFF.

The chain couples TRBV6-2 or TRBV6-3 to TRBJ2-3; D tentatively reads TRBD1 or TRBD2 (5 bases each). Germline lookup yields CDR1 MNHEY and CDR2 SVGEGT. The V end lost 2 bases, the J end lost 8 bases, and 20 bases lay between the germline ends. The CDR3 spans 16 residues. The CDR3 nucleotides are TGTGCCAGCAGTTACGTCCCCGGGGCGGGTGGAGTTACGCAGTATTTT. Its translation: CASSYVPGAGGVTQYF.

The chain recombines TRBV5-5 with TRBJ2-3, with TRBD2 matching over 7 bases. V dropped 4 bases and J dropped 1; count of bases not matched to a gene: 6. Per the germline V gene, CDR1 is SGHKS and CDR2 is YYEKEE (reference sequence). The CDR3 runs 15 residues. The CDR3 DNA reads TGTGCCAGCAGCCGGGACTATCGAGGCACAGATACGCAGTATTTT. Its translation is CASSRDYRGTDTQYF.

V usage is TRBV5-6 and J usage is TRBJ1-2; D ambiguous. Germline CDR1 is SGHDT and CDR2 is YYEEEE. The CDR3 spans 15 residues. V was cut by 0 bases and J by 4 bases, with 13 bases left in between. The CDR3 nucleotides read TGTGCCAGCAGCTTGGCCATCGGGCCAAGCTATGGCTACACCTTC. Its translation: CASSLAIGPSYGYTF.

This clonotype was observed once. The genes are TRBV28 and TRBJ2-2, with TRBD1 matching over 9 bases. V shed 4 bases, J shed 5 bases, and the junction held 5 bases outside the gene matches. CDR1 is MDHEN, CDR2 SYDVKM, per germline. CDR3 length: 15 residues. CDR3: CASSSGQGTTGELFF. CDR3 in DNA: TGTGCCAGCAGTTCTGGACAGGGGACGACCGGGGAGCTGTTTTTT.

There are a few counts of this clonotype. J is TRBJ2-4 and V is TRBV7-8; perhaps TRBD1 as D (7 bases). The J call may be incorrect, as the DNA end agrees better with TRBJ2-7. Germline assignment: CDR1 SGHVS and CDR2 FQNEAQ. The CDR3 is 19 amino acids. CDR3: CASSFLQGVWRGSSYEQYF. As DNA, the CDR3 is TGTGCCAGCAGCTTTCTGCAGGGGGTTTGGCGGGGATCCTCCTACGAGCAGTACTTC.

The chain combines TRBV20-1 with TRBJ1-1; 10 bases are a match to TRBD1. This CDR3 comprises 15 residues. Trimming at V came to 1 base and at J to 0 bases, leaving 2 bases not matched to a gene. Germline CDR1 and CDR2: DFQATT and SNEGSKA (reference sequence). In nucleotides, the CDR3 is TGCAGTGCTAGAGGGGGACAGGGGATGAACACTGAAGCTTTCTTT. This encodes CSARGGQGMNTEAFF.

The CDR3 DNA follows: TGCGCCAGCAGCTTGTTGGCGCAATGGGCACGGGGCGTCCACAATGAGCAGTTCTTC. This encodes CASSLLAQWARGVHNEQFF. This sequence joins TRBV5-1 and TRBJ2-1, with D perhaps TRBD1 or TRBD2 (5 bases each). Between the trimmed V and J ends, which lost 1 base and 5 bases, there was a span of 25 bases. The CDR3 totals 19 residues. Germline assignment: CDR1 SGHRS and CDR2 YFSETQ.

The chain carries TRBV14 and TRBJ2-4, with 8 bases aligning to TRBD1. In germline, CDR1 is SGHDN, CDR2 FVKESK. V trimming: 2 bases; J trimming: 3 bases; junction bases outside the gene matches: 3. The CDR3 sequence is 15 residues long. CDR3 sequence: CASSQRTGGKNIQYF. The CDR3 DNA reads TGTGCCAGCAGCCAACGTACAGGGGGCAAAAACATTCAGTACTTC.

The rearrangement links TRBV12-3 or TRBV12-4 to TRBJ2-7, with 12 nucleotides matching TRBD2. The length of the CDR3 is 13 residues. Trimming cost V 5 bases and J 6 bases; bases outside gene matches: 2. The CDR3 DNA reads TGTGCCAGCAGTGGACTAGCGGGGCGCGAGCAGTACTTC. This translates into CASSGLAGREQYF.

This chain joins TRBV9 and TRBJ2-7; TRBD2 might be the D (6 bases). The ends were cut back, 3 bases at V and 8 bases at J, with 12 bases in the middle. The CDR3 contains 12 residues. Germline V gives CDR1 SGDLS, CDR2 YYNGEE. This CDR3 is CASSASDLQQYF. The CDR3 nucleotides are TGTGCCAGCAGCGCTAGCGACCTCCAGCAGTACTTC.

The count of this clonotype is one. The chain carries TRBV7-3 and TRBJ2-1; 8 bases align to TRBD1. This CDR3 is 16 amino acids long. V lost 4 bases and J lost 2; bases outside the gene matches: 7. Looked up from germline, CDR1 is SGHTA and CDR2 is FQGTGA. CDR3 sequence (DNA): TGTGCCAGCAGCTATCAGACAGGGGCAACCTACAATGAGCAGTTCTTC. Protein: CASSYQTGATYNEQFF.

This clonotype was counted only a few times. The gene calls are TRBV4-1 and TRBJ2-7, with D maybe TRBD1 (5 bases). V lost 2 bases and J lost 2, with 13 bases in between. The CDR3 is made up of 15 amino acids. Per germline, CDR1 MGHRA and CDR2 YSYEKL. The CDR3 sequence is CASSQSGRVTYEQYF. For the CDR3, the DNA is TGCGCCAGCAGCCAAAGTGGCAGGGTTACCTACGAGCAGTACTTC.

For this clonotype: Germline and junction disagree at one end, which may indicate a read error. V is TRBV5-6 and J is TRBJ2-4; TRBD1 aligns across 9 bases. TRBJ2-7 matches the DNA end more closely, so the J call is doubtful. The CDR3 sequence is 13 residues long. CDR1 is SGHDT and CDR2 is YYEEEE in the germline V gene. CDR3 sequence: CVSSWTGAYEQYF. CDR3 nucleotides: TGTGTCAGCAGCTGGACAGGGGCCTACGAGCAGTACTTC.

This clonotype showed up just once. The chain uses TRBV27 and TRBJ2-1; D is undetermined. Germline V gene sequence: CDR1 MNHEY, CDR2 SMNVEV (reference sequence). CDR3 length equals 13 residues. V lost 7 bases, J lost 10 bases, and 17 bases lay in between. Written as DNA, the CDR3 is TGTGCCAGCACCGACTCGGCCCTGGACGAGCAGTTCTTC. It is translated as CASTDSALDEQFF.

The CDR3 sequence is CASTGTNNEQFF. CDR3 DNA: TGTGCCAGCACGGGGACTAATAATGAGCAGTTCTTC. The chain couples TRBV7-9 to TRBJ2-1, with 7 bases lining up with TRBD2. V trimming: 7 bases; J trimming: 7 bases; junction bases outside the gene matches: 4. The CDR3 consists of 12 residues. Looked up from germline, CDR1 is SEHNR and CDR2 is FQNEAQ (reference sequence).

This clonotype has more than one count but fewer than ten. The CDR3 DNA follows: TGCAGCGTTGAAGAGCTAGGGATTTACAATGAGCAGTTCTTC. Protein product: CSVEELGIYNEQFF. The V and J genes are TRBV29-1 and TRBJ2-1, with D hard to call. The length of the CDR3 is 14 residues. Deletions cut 0 bases from V and 4 bases from J, with 10 bases between. Per the germline V gene, CDR1 is SQVTM and CDR2 is ANQGSEA.

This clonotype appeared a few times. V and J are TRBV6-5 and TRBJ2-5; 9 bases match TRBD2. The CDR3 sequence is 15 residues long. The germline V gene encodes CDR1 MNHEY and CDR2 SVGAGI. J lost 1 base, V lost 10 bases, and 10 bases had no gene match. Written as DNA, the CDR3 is TGTGCCACCTTGAATGCGGGAGGGCCCCAAGAGACCCAGTACTTC. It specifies CATLNAGGPQETQYF.

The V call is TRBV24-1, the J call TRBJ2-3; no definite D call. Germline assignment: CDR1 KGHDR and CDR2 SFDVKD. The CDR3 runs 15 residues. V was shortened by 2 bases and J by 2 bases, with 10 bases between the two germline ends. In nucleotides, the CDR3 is TGTGCCACCAGTGATTCGGGCGGCTTCACAGATACGCAGTATTTT. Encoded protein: CATSDSGGFTDTQYF.

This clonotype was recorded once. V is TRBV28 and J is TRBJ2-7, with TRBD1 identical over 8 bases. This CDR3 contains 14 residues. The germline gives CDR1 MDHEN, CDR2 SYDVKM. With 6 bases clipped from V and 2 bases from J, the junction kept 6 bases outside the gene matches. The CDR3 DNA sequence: TGTGCCAGCAGAAGGACAGGGACGACCTACGAGCAGTACTTC. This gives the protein CASRRTGTTYEQYF.

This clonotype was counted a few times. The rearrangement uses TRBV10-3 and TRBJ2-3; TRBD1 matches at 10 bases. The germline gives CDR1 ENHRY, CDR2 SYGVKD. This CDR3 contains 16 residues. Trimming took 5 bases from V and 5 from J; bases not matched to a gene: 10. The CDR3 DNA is TGTGCCATCAGTCCGAGGGGGACAGGGGCAGGAGATACGCAGTATTTT. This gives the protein CAISPRGTGAGDTQYF.

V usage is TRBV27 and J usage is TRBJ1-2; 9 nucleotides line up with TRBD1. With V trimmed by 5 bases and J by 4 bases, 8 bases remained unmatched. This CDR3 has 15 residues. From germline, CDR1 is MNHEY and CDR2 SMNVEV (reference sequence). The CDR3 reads CASSLQGASPYGYTF. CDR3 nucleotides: TGTGCCAGCAGTCTACAGGGGGCATCCCCCTATGGCTACACCTTC.

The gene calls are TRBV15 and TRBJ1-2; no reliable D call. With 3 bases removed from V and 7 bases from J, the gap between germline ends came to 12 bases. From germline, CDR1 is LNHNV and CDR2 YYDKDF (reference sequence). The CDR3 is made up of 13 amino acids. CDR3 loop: CATSSGGTSGYTF. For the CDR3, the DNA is TGTGCCACCAGCAGCGGAGGTACTAGTGGCTACACCTTC.